This TCR beta chain was profiled in a study of regulatory T cells in long-lasting Graves disease. Through Arm-PCR of CDR3 regions and iRepertoire HTBI primers, TCR beta libraries were built. TCRdb redid the calling of the multiplex PCR reads with MiXCR, one entry per CDR3 protein. The sample shows 700,000 or so distinct CDR3 sequences, about 32% of them seen only once. There are a few counts of this clonotype. Germline V gene sequence: CDR1 DFQATT, CDR2 SNEGSKA (reference sequence). CDR3 length: 12 amino acids. The V end was cut by 2 bases, the J end by 5 bases, with 9 bases between. Indicated time point: persistent/refractory GD, antithyroid drugs over 5 years with positive TRAb. RNA isolated from PBMCs was used to make the TCR library.

Sequencing was performed on peripheral blood mononuclear cells (PBMCs), taken when the disease was refractory, from a patient treated with antithyroid drugs. V is TRBV20-1 and J is TRBJ2-5, with D perhaps matching TRBD1 (5 bases). The sequence was obtained from a female donor with Graves disease. CDR3 in DNA: TGCAGTGCTAGAACCTCAGGGGAGACCCAGTACTTC. It translates to CSARTSGETQYF.